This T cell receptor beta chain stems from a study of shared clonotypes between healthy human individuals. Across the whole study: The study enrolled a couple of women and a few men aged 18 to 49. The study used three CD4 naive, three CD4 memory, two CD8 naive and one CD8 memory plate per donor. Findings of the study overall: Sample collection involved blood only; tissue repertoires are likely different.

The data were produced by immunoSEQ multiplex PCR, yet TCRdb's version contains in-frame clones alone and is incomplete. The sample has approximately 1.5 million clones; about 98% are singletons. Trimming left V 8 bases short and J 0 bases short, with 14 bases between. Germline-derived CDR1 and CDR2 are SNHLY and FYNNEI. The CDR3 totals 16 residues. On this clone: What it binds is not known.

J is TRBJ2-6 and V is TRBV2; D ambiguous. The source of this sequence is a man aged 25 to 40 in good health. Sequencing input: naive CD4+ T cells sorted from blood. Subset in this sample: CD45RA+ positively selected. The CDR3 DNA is TGTGCCAGCGTTATACGGATTAGCTCTGGGGCCAACGTCCTGACTTTC. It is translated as CASVIRISSGANVLTF. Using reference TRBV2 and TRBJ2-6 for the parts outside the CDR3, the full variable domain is EPEVTQTPSHQVTQMGQEVILRCVPISNHLYFYWYRQILGQKVEFLVSFYNNEISEKSEIFDDQFSVERPDGSNFTLKIRSTKLEDSAMYFCASVIRISSGANVLTFGAGSRLTVL.